This T cell receptor beta chain was captured by sequencing in a study of somatic mutations in cytotoxic T cells in rheumatoid arthritis. The wider study: Flow sorting yielded some V beta antibody-stained T-cell populations at nearly 100% purity, among them V beta1+ cells sequenced for TCRB.

The length of the CDR3 is 15 residues. Trimming took off 6 bases at V and 2 bases at J, with 14 bases between the two ends. Germline CDR1 is MNHEY and CDR2 is SMNVEV (reference sequence). Some clones are missing from TCRdb's copy, which holds only in-frame ones; the method was immunoSEQ multiplex PCR. This table has more than 15,000 clones, 74% appearing once. Notes on the study in general: Relative to age-matched healthy controls, rheumatoid arthritis patients did not differ significantly in CD8+ T-cell clonality. A single CD8+ clone exceeded 20% of CD8+ cells in about an eighth of the roughly 65 patients.

As to this clone: The target antigen is unknown.

The sample taken for sequencing was CD8+ T cells sorted from blood. The sequence was collected from a man in his fifties or sixties in good health. The chain employs TRBV27 and TRBJ1-5, with D tentatively TRBD1 (6 bases). CDR3 in amino acids: CASSVLGARNQPQHF. As DNA, the CDR3 is TGTGCCAGCAGCGTGCTGGGGGCGCGCAATCAGCCCCAGCATTTT.